The next 24 T cell receptor beta chains were all read from a single sample in a study of response to subunit inactivated influenza vaccine. A single record per CDR3 protein comes from TCRdb applying MiXCR to the RT-PCR reads. The repertoire holds over 750,000 distinct CDR3 sequences, with 21% as singletons. The material sequenced was PBMCs from blood, taken more than 4 days after vaccination. These receptors were taken from a man aged 45-65 years who received an inactivated influenza vaccine.

J is TRBJ2-3 and V is TRBV18; D gene unclear. The CDR3 has 11 amino acids. V was clipped by 2 bases and J by 7 bases, with 4 bases between them. CDR1 KGHSH and CDR2 LQKENI come from the germline V gene. CDR3 amino acids: CASSPSNTQYF. The CDR3, as DNA: TGTGCCAGCTCACCATCAAATACGCAGTATTTT.

This clonotype appeared many times. The chain links TRBV5-5 to TRBJ2-7; TRBD1 might be the D (6 bases). Trimming took 4 bases from V and 5 from J, leaving 16 bases between them. The CDR3 sequence is 14 residues long. CDR1 SGHKS and CDR2 YYEKEE come from the germline V gene (reference sequence). The chain's CDR3 is CASSTTQGSHEQYF. The CDR3 nucleotides are TGTGCCAGCAGCACCACACAGGGTTCCCACGAGCAGTACTTC.

This clonotype was seen repeatedly, ten times or more. The chain recombines TRBV12-3 or TRBV12-4 with TRBJ2-7, with 11 bases aligning to TRBD1. Trimming took 5 bases from V and 2 from J; bases not matched to a gene: 8. This CDR3 is 16 amino acids long. This CDR3 reads CASSTAGTGGTYEQYF. Written as DNA, the CDR3 is TGTGCCAGCAGTACCGCCGGGACAGGGGGGACCTACGAGCAGTACTTC.

The chain is built from TRBV18 and TRBJ1-6; TRBD1 might be the D (6 bases). CDR3 length equals 13 residues. CDR1 is KGHSH and CDR2 is LQKENI in the germline V gene. The germline V and J ends were trimmed by 6 bases and 8 bases, with 11 bases remaining between them. CDR3 residues: CASSMDRYSPLHF. CDR3 bases: TGTGCCAGCTCGATGGACAGATATTCACCCCTCCACTTT.

This clonotype was recorded a few times. The J gene is TRBJ2-1, the V gene TRBV20-1; D remains unclear. Germline CDR1 is DFQATT and CDR2 is SNEGSKA (reference sequence). CDR3 size: 16 residues. Trimming left V 0 bases short and J 0 bases short, with 12 bases between. The CDR3 nucleotides are TGCAGTGCTAGAGATCTTTCTGGAAGCTCCTACAATGAGCAGTTCTTC. This encodes CSARDLSGSSYNEQFF.

The V gene is TRBV25-1, the J gene TRBJ1-1; 9 bases match TRBD1. V lost 3 bases and J lost 10; bases outside the gene matches: 9. Germline V lookup: CDR1 MGHDK, CDR2 SYGVNS. This CDR3 has 14 amino acids. The CDR3 reads CASSETQGAQAAFF. In nucleotides, the CDR3 is TGTGCCAGCAGTGAGACACAGGGGGCTCAGGCAGCTTTCTTT.

The rearrangement joins TRBV28 to TRBJ2-6; D is unresolved. Germline V gene data show CDR1 as MDHEN and CDR2 as SYDVKM. CDR3 length equals 16 residues. V was clipped by 6 bases and J by 0 bases, with 12 bases between them. The CDR3 here is CASRNPRFSGANVLTF. In DNA form, the CDR3 reads TGTGCCAGCAGAAATCCCAGGTTCTCTGGGGCCAACGTCCTGACTTTC. Full variable domain (remainder filled in from reference TRBV28 and TRBJ2-6): DVKVTQSSRYLVKRTGEKVFLECVQDMDHENMFWYRQDPGLGLRLIYFSYDVKMKEKGDIPEGYSVSREKKERFSLILESASTNQTSMYLCASRNPRFSGANVLTFGAGSRLTVL.

The rearrangement uses TRBV4-2 and TRBJ2-1; a weak D match, TRBD2 (5 bases). Trimming took 3 bases from V and 2 from J, leaving 11 bases between them. The germline V gene has CDR1 LGHNA and CDR2 YNFKEQ. The CDR3 loop spans 15 amino acids. The CDR3 here is CASSQEALTYNEQFF. The CDR3 DNA reads as TGTGCCAGCAGCCAGGAGGCACTAACCTACAATGAGCAGTTCTTC.

The chain has TRBV4-2 and TRBJ2-7, with TRBD2 matching over 9 bases. The CDR3 loop spans 15 amino acids. V dropped 1 base and J dropped 2; count of bases not matched to a gene: 3. Germline V gene data show CDR1 as LGHNA and CDR2 as YNFKEQ. The CDR3 DNA reads TGTGCCAGCAGCCAAGGGACTAGCGTTCCCTACGAGCAGTACTTC. Its protein is CASSQGTSVPYEQYF.

The chain combines TRBV6-2 or TRBV6-3 with TRBJ2-7; 7 nucleotides agree with TRBD1. The trim removed 6 bases at V and 0 bases at J, leaving 17 bases unmatched. The CDR3 consists of 18 residues. Germline CDR1 is MNHEY and CDR2 is SVGEGT. CDR3 bases: TGTGCCAGCAGGCATAAGACTCGGACAGGTCTTAGCTCCTACGAGCAGTACTTC. Encoded protein: CASRHKTRTGLSSYEQYF.

This clonotype was seen only a few times. The chain couples TRBV3-1 to TRBJ1-2; possibly TRBD1 for D (6 bases). The CDR3 has 14 amino acids. V shed 4 bases and J shed 0 bases, with 9 bases lying between them. Germline V gene data show CDR1 as LGHDT and CDR2 as YNNKEL (reference sequence). The CDR3 region is CASSPGAANYGYTF. The CDR3 region has the DNA TGTGCCAGCAGCCCGGGGGCAGCTAACTATGGCTACACCTTC.

The chain has TRBV7-8 and TRBJ1-2; D is ambiguous. The CDR3 covers 12 residues. CDR1 and CDR2 (germline): SGHVS, FQNEAQ. The ends were cut back, 4 bases at V and 7 bases at J, with 10 bases in the middle. CDR3 in amino acids: CASSSRIGGYTF. CDR3 coding DNA: TGTGCCAGCAGCTCGCGCATCGGTGGCTACACCTTC.

This clonotype was counted ten times or more. V usage is TRBV12-3 or TRBV12-4 and J usage is TRBJ2-4; no definite D call. CDR3 length equals 13 residues. Trimming took 3 bases from V and 0 from J, leaving 3 bases between them. CDR3 loop: CASSLGAKNIQYF. In DNA, the CDR3 is TGTGCCAGCAGTTTGGGAGCCAAAAACATTCAGTACTTC.

This clonotype has only a few counts. This sequence joins TRBV7-2 and TRBJ2-1, with 10 bases matching TRBD2. Germline V CDR1 and CDR2: SGHTA, FQGNSA. Trimming at V came to 7 bases and at J to 0 bases, leaving 3 bases not matched to a gene. The CDR3 spans 15 residues. As DNA, the CDR3 is TGTGCCAGCACCACTAGCGGGGCCTCCTACAATGAGCAGTTCTTC. It is translated as CASTTSGASYNEQFF.

This clonotype has just a few counts. The J gene is TRBJ1-2, the V gene TRBV6-1; D remains unclear. This CDR3 is built from 15 residues. CDR1 and CDR2 (germline): MNHNS, SASEGT. V was cut by 3 bases and J by 2 bases, with 13 bases left in between. The CDR3, as DNA: TGTGCCAGCAGTGACCAATTAGGCTGGAACTATGGCTACACCTTC. It codes for CASSDQLGWNYGYTF.

This clonotype has just a few counts. The chain has TRBV6-1 and TRBJ2-5, with 10 bases that match TRBD2. V dropped 5 bases and J dropped 4; count of bases not matched to a gene: 7. This CDR3 is built from 15 residues. In germline, CDR1 is MNHNS, CDR2 SASEGT. The CDR3 DNA sequence: TGTGCCAGCAGTAACAGCGGGGGGGCCGTAGAGACCCAGTACTTC. It translates to CASSNSGGAVETQYF.

The chain recombines TRBV9 with TRBJ2-7; D remains ambiguous. The CDR3 runs to 12 residues. The germline V and J ends were trimmed by 4 bases and 6 bases, with 11 bases remaining between them. CDR1 and CDR2 from the germline V gene are SGDLS and YYNGEE. The CDR3 nucleotides read TGTGCCAGCAGCCGCGATCAGCGCGAGCAGTACTTC. This gives the protein CASSRDQREQYF.

This clonotype was counted only a few times. The gene calls are TRBV10-3 and TRBJ2-7; either TRBD1 or TRBD2 may supply D (5 bases each). Trimming took off 0 bases at V and 7 bases at J, with 13 bases between the two ends. This CDR3 region has 14 residues. The germline V gene has CDR1 ENHRY and CDR2 SYGVKD. CDR3 in DNA: TGTGCCATCAGTGAGTCGTGGGGGAGAGGAGAGCAGTACTTC. Encoded protein: CAISESWGRGEQYF.

This rearrangement joins TRBV12-3 or TRBV12-4 to TRBJ2-1; D is uncertain. The CDR3 has 14 residues. The V gene lost 1 base and the J gene lost 9 bases, with 13 bases spanning the gap. The CDR3: CASSLGPYGPEQFF. CDR3 DNA sequence: TGTGCCAGCAGTTTAGGTCCTTATGGCCCTGAGCAGTTCTTC.

CDR3 region: CASGDRGFSEQYF. The DNA of the CDR3 is TGTGCCTCCGGGGACAGGGGTTTCAGCGAGCAGTACTTC. The V call is TRBV21-1, the J call TRBJ2-7; the table's D call, TRBD1, has no DNA check behind it. TRBV21-1 is a listed pseudogene. This CDR3 is built from 13 residues.

This clonotype was detected many times. The rearrangement joins TRBV29-1 to TRBJ2-7, with TRBD1 identical over 7 bases. Per the germline V gene, CDR1 is SQVTM and CDR2 is ANQGSEA. With V trimmed by 6 bases and J by 4 bases, 3 bases remained unmatched. The CDR3 is 11 residues long. The CDR3 reads CSVTDRYEQYF. The CDR3 DNA reads TGCAGCGTCACGGACAGGTACGAGCAGTACTTC.

This clonotype was seen more than once but under ten times. The rearrangement links TRBV12-3 or TRBV12-4 to TRBJ2-1, with D tentatively TRBD2 (5 bases). The ends were cut back, 6 bases at V and 6 bases at J, with 15 bases in the middle. The CDR3 spans 14 residues. The CDR3 bases are TGTGCCAGCAGCAAAACCCGACTAATCAATGAGCAGTTCTTC. Encoded protein: CASSKTRLINEQFF.

This clonotype was observed a handful of times. The CDR3 coding sequence is TGTGCCAGCAGCCGATCCGGGCTTTTCTCTGGGGCCAACGTCCTGACTTTC. Translation gives CASSRSGLFSGANVLTF. The rearrangement joins TRBV7-2 to TRBJ2-6, with D unclear. The V end was cut by 5 bases, the J end by 0 bases, with 14 bases between. Germline loops: CDR1 SGHTA, CDR2 FQGNSA. The CDR3 runs to 17 residues.

This clonotype was seen at least ten times. The chain couples TRBV12-3 or TRBV12-4 to TRBJ2-3; D gene uncertain. V lost 3 bases to trimming and J lost 1 base, with 8 bases between them. This CDR3 comprises 14 residues. CDR3 region: CASSFLGGTDTQYF. As DNA, the CDR3 is TGTGCCAGCAGTTTTCTGGGCGGCACAGATACGCAGTATTTT.